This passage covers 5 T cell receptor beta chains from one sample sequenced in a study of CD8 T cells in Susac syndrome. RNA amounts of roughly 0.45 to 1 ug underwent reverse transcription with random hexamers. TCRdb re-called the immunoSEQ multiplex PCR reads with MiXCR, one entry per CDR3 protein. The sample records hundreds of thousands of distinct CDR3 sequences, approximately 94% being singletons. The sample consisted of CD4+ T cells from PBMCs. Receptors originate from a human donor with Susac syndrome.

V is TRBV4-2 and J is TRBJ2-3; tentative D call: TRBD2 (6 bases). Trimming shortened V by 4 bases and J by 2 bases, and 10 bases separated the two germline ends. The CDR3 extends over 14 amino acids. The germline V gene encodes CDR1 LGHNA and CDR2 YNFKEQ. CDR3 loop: CASSPGGNTDTQYF. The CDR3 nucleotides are TGTGCCAGCAGCCCTGGGGGGAACACAGATACGCAGTATTTT.

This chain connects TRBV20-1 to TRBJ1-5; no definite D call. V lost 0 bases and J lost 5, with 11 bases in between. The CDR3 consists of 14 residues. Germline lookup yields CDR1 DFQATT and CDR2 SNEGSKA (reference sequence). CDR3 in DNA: TGCAGTGCTAGAGACGGGCCCCGGGATCAGCCCCAGCATTTT. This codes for CSARDGPRDQPQHF.

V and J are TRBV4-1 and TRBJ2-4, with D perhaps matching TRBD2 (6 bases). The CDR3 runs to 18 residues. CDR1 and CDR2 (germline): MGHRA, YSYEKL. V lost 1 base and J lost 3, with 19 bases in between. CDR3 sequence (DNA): TGCGCCAGCAGCCAAGTGGGTGGCGGGGATATGGACAAAAACATTCAGTACTTC. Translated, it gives CASSQVGGGDMDKNIQYF.

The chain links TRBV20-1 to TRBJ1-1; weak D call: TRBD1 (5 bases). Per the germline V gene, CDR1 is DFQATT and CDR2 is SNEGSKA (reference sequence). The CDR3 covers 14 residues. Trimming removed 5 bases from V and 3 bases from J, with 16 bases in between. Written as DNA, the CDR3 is TGCAGTGCTCCCCACGGGACGGGGGACACTGAAGCTTTCTTT. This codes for CSAPHGTGDTEAFF.

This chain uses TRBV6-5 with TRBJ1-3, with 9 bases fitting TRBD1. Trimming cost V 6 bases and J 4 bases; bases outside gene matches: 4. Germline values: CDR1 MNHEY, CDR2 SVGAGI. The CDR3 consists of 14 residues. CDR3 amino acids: CASRSDRGGNTIYF. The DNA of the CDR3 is TGTGCCAGCAGATCCGACAGGGGGGGAAACACCATATATTTT.